A single T cell receptor beta chain is shown here with its context. This record comes from a study of T cell changes during pregnancy in multiple sclerosis. Clones were sequenced by immunoSEQ multiplex PCR, and TCRdb holds only the in-frame ones, with some missing. The sample holds 70,000 to 80,000 clones, 80% to 95% seen once. Here the sequenced sample was peripheral blood, taken after pregnancy. The origin of this receptor is a female donor in good health, enrolled as a control in a pregnancy study.

The CDR3 DNA reads TGTGCCAGCAGTGAAAAGACAGGGGGAGATGAAAAACTGTTTTTT. It encodes CASSEKTGGDEKLFF. V usage is TRBV2 and J usage is TRBJ1-4; TRBD1 matches at 9 bases. The CDR3 runs to 15 residues. CDR1 is SNHLY and CDR2 is FYNNEI in the germline V gene. V dropped 2 bases and J dropped 6; count of bases not matched to a gene: 4.